A selection of T cell receptor beta chains follows, all from one sample in a study of shared clonotypes between healthy human individuals. Only in-frame clones appear in the TCRdb table, and some are missing; sequencing was by immunoSEQ multiplex PCR. Among around 88,000 clones listed, about two thirds were seen once. Sequenced: memory CD8+ T cells sorted from blood. All receptors derive from a man aged 30-40 years in good health. The CDR3 runs from the conserved cysteine through the conserved F or W. Fields, in order: clone size, J gene, D gene, V gene, CDR3 DNA, CDR3 protein. The D gene is left open where the match is weak. Clone size is shown for a subset of rows, as once, few, many or a class of expanded clone.

NA | TRBJ2-6 | NA | TRBV9 | TGTGCCAGCTGCCGAACACTCAAACAAAGTCGGGCCAACGTCCTGACTTTC | CASCRTLKQSRANVLTF
many | TRBJ1-1 | NA | TRBV7-9 | TGTGCCAGCACCCTAGGGGGAGGGAACACTGAAGCTTTCTTT | CASTLGGGNTEAFF
NA | TRBJ1-2 | NA | TRBV6-1 | TGTGCCAGCAGTGAAGCGAGCGGGGACTACTATGGCTACACCTTC | CASSEASGDYYGYTF
NA | TRBJ2-3 | TRBD2 | TRBV28 | TGTGCCAGCAGTCGGGGACTAGCGGGCACAGATACGCAGTATTTT | CASSRGLAGTDTQYF
NA | TRBJ1-2 | NA | TRBV2 | TGTGCCAGATGGGGGATCGAGGGGCTGGTCGGCTACACCTTC | CARWGIEGLVGYTF
once | TRBJ2-1 | NA | TRBV7-2 | TGTGCCAGCAGCTCGATTGGGTCAAATGAGCAGTTCTTC | CASSSIGSNEQFF
NA | TRBJ2-5 | NA | TRBV7-3 | TGTGCCAGCAGCTTCAGCGCGGGCCCGCTGGAGACCCAGTACTTC | CASSFSAGPLETQYF
NA | TRBJ2-1 | TRBD1 | TRBV7-2 | TGTGCCAGCAGCTTTCAAACAGGGGATAGTGAGCAGTTCTTC | CASSFQTGDSEQFF
few | TRBJ2-1 | TRBD2 | TRBV5-8 | TGTGCCAGCAGCCCGACTAGCGGGAGGTGGAATGAGCAGTTCTTC | CASSPTSGRWNEQFF
few | TRBJ2-7 | NA | TRBV18 | TGTGCCAGCTCACCACCAATCCACACAACCTCCTACGAGCAGTACTTC | CASSPPIHTTSYEQYF
NA | TRBJ2-7 | NA | TRBV6-1 | TGTGCCAGCAGAGCCACAGGTTCCTACGAGCAGTACTTC | CASRATGSYEQYF
NA | TRBJ1-1 | NA | TRBV10-3 | TGTGCCATCAGTGAGTCGAAAACAGCTGAAGCTTTCTTT | CAISESKTAEAFF
NA | TRBJ2-3 | TRBD2 | TRBV4-3 | TGCGCCAGCAGCCAAGATAGGGGACTAGCGGCAGATACGCAGTATTTT | CASSQDRGLAADTQYF
NA | TRBJ1-5 | TRBD1 | TRBV27 | TGTGCCAGCAGTATTTACAGGGGAGGTCAGCCCCAGCATTTT | CASSIYRGGQPQHF
NA | TRBJ2-1 | TRBD1 | TRBV5-1 | TGCGCCAGCAGCTTGGCGGGACAGCAGTTCAATGAGCAGTTCTTC | CASSLAGQQFNEQFF
NA | TRBJ2-6 | TRBD2 | TRBV19 | TGTGCCAGTAGTCCCGGGACTAGCGGGAGCTCTGGGGCCAACGTCCTGACTTTC | CASSPGTSGSSGANVLTF
NA | TRBJ2-6 | NA | TRBV9 | TGTGCCAGCAGCGTAGCTAGCTCTGGGGCCAACGTCCTGACTTTC | CASSVASSGANVLTF
NA | TRBJ2-7 | TRBD2 | TRBV20-1 | TGCAGTGCTAGAGGACTAGCGGGCAAATACTTC | CSARGLAGKYF
NA | TRBJ2-5 | NA | TRBV6-5 | TGTGCCAGCAGTCCCCGGTGGTCCGTAAAGACCCAGTACTTC | CASSPRWSVKTQYF
NA | TRBJ2-7 | NA | TRBV28 | TGTGCCAGCAGGTCGCCTAGAGAGCAGTACTTC | CASRSPREQYF
NA | TRBJ1-5 | NA | TRBV6-7 | TGTGCCAGCAGTTCCCCCCTTCAGCCCCAGCATTTT | CASSSPLQPQHF
NA | TRBJ1-1 | NA | TRBV6-1 | TGTGCCAGCAGTGAAGCCGTCGGGAACACTGAAGCTTTCTTT | CASSEAVGNTEAFF
NA | TRBJ1-2 | TRBD1 | TRBV25-1 | TGTGCCAGCAGCCCGGGACAGGGAGGGGATGGCTACACCTTC | CASSPGQGGDGYTF
NA | TRBJ1-2 | TRBD1 | TRBV28 | TGTGCCAGCAGTGACCGGGACAGGGCAAAAAACTATGGCTACACCTTC | CASSDRDRAKNYGYTF
NA | TRBJ2-1 | TRBD2 | TRBV7-7 | TGTGCTAGCAGCTGGACTAGAATACCGTACAATGAGCAGTTCTTC | CASSWTRIPYNEQFF
NA | TRBJ2-3 | NA | TRBV11-3 | TGTGCCAGCAGCTCCAGACCGGCCTATACGCAGTATTTT | CASSSRPAYTQYF
NA | TRBJ2-5 | TRBD1 | TRBV5-1 | TGCGCCAGCGCCGCCCTCCTAACCGGGACAGGGAGGGAGACCCAGTACTTC | CASAALLTGTGRETQYF
many | TRBJ1-5 | NA | TRBV7-2 | TGTGCCAGCAGCTTATTGGGATCGGGTTTAAATCAGCCCCAGCATTTT | CASSLLGSGLNQPQHF
NA | TRBJ2-7 | NA | TRBV10-3 | TGTGCCATCAGTGATGGAGGGGGCCTTTACGAGCAGTACTTC | CAISDGGGLYEQYF
NA | TRBJ2-7 | TRBD2 | TRBV7-8 | TGTGCCAGCAGCTTAGGGACTAGCGGGAGGGCCTACGAGCAGTACTTC | CASSLGTSGRAYEQYF
once | TRBJ1-5 | TRBD1 | TRBV27 | TGTGCCAGCAGTTTCCAGGGACAGGGGCATCAGCCCCAGCATTTT | CASSFQGQGHQPQHF
NA | TRBJ2-1 | TRBD1 | TRBV6-1 | TGTGCCAGCCGAGGGACAGGGATCTACAATGAGCAGTTCTTC | CASRGTGIYNEQFF
NA | TRBJ1-4 | TRBD1 | TRBV29-1 | TGCAGCGTTGTCGGGACAGATGAAAGTAGACTGTTTTTT | CSVVGTDESRLFF